These T cell receptor beta chains were read from a single sample in a study of blood T cell repertoires in COVID-19. Repertoires were generated with immunoSEQ multiplex PCR, while TCRdb's copy carries only in-frame clones and drops some. The sample contains some 300,000 clones, around 89% of which appear only once. The sequenced material came from peripheral blood. The origin of the receptors is a woman between 45 and 65 years old with COVID-19, enrolled during active disease. The CDR3 runs from the conserved cysteine through the conserved F or W. Each record gives: J gene, V gene, D gene, clone size, CDR3 protein, CDR3 DNA. The D gene is left open where the match is weak. Size values are once, few and many counts, or a class for expanded clones, and some rows have none.

TRBJ1-6 TRBV19 . . CASTFDRRSYNSPLHF TGTGCCAGTACTTTCGACAGGCGCTCTTATAATTCACCCCTCCACTTT
TRBJ2-1 TRBV11-3 . . CASSVRGGNEQFF TGTGCCAGCAGCGTCCGGGGAGGCAATGAGCAGTTCTTC
TRBJ2-1 TRBV10-3 TRBD1 . CAISPGQGAYNEQFF TGTGCCATCAGTCCGGGACAGGGGGCCTACAATGAGCAGTTCTTC
TRBJ1-2 TRBV30 . . CAWSETRGQSYGYTF TGTGCCTGGAGTGAGACCCGTGGACAGAGCTATGGCTACACCTTC
TRBJ1-5 TRBV27 TRBD1 . CASSFWDSPFLSNQPQHF TGTGCCAGCAGTTTTTGGGACAGCCCATTCCTTAGCAATCAGCCCCAGCATTTT
TRBJ1-1 TRBV5-1 . . CASRNQGSLPEAFF TGCGCCAGCAGGAACCAGGGATCTCTACCTGAAGCTTTCTTT
TRBJ2-5 TRBV11-3 . . CASSLEDISWGRETQYF TGTGCCAGCAGCTTAGAGGACATATCCTGGGGGAGGGAGACCCAGTACTTC
TRBJ2-1 TRBV13 . . CASSLGGTGEDEQFF TGTGCCAGCAGCTTAGGCGGCACAGGGGAGGATGAGCAGTTCTTC
TRBJ2-3 TRBV5-6 . . CASRAGTSTDTQYF TGTGCCAGCAGGGCCGGGACTAGCACAGATACGCAGTATTTT
TRBJ2-7 TRBV5-1 TRBD1 . CASSITGGKVYEQYF TGCGCCAGCAGCATCACAGGGGGCAAAGTCTACGAGCAGTACTTC
TRBJ1-4 TRBV15 . . CATSSQTGSAEKLFF TGTGCCACCAGCAGTCAGACAGGTTCGGCTGAAAAACTGTTTTTT
TRBJ2-2 TRBV6-2/TRBV6-3 . once CASSRLVSNTGELFF TGTGCCAGCAGTCGACTAGTAAGCAACACCGGGGAGCTGTTTTTT
TRBJ1-2 TRBV27 . . CASSLHATVDIGYTF TGTGCCAGCAGTTTACACGCGACAGTCGATATTGGCTACACCTTC
TRBJ1-1 TRBV29-1 . once CSVVGGLNTEAFF TGCAGCGTTGTAGGAGGGTTGAACACTGAAGCTTTCTTT
TRBJ2-2 TRBV11-3 TRBD2 . CASSPRLAGGPGAGELFF TGTGCCAGCAGCCCAAGACTAGCGGGAGGGCCTGGGGCCGGGGAGCTGTTTTTT
TRBJ2-5 TRBV2 . . CASRNEAALRETQYF TGTGCCAGCAGGAATGAGGCTGCACTTCGGGAGACCCAGTACTTC
TRBJ1-1 TRBV5-1 TRBD1 . CASSRRQGGGNTEAFF TGCGCCAGCAGCCGAAGACAGGGGGGAGGCAACACTGAAGCTTTCTTT
TRBJ2-7 TRBV7-2 TRBD2 . CASSLVTSLNYEQYF TGTGCCAGCAGCTTAGTGACTAGCCTAAACTACGAGCAGTACTTC
TRBJ2-5 TRBV14 . once CASSQVRPLAKETQYF TGTGCCAGCAGCCAAGTCCGACCGCTAGCGAAGGAGACCCAGTACTTC
TRBJ2-7 TRBV27 TRBD1 . CASSTGQTYEQYF TGTGCCAGCAGTACGGGACAGACCTACGAGCAGTACTTC
TRBJ1-4 TRBV11-2 . . CASGRFEKLFF TGTGCCAGCGGGAGGTTCGAAAAACTGTTTTTT
TRBJ2-1 TRBV6-4 . once CASSDTPSAAYEQFF TGTGCCAGCAGTGACACACCAAGCGCGGCCTATGAGCAGTTCTTC
TRBJ2-1 TRBV6-1 TRBD2 . CASSGRLAGGKNEQFF TGTGCCAGCAGTGGGCGACTAGCGGGAGGGAAAAATGAGCAGTTCTTC
TRBJ1-1 TRBV2 . . CASSELRRNTEAFF TGTGCCAGCAGTGAATTGCGGAGGAACACTGAAGCTTTCTTT
TRBJ2-6 TRBV6-6 . once CASSYPKTSGANVLTF TGTGCCAGCAGTTACCCGAAGACTTCTGGGGCCAACGTCCTGACTTTC
TRBJ2-5 TRBV30 . . CAWSLQETQYF TGTGCCTGGAGCCTCCAAGAGACCCAGTACTTC
TRBJ2-1 TRBV20-1 . . CSASTWSSYNEQFF TGCAGTGCAAGTACCTGGAGCTCCTACAATGAGCAGTTCTTC
TRBJ2-5 TRBV7-2 . . CASSPGGHQETQYF TGTGCCAGCAGCCCAGGCGGACATCAAGAGACCCAGTACTTC
TRBJ1-2 TRBV4-1 TRBD1 . CASSQGPQGVNYGYTF TGCGCCAGCAGCCAAGGGCCGCAGGGGGTGAACTATGGCTACACCTTC
TRBJ2-7 TRBV7-2 . . CASSLLIRANEQYF TGTGCCAGCAGCTTACTTATCAGGGCTAACGAGCAGTACTTC
TRBJ1-3 TRBV7-2 TRBD1 . CASSFTGGYGNTIYF TGTGCCAGCAGCTTTACAGGGGGCTATGGAAACACCATATATTTT
TRBJ1-1 TRBV6-2/TRBV6-3 . . CASSYSQGYTEAFF TGTGCCAGCAGTTACTCTCAGGGATACACTGAAGCTTTCTTT
TRBJ2-1 TRBV15 . once CATSKFRETAYNEQFF TGTGCCACCAGCAAATTCCGGGAGACGGCCTACAATGAGCAGTTCTTC
TRBJ2-3 TRBV5-1 TRBD1 . CASSLGQGGTQYF TGCGCCAGCAGCCTTGGACAGGGCGGTACGCAGTATTTT
TRBJ2-7 TRBV5-4 TRBD1 . CASSPDRADEQYF TGTGCCAGCAGCCCGGACAGGGCGGACGAGCAGTACTTC
TRBJ1-1 TRBV12-3/TRBV12-4 . . CATSAGTEAFF TGTGCCACCTCGGCGGGAACTGAAGCTTTCTTT
TRBJ1-4 TRBV2 TRBD1 . CASRATGGHEKLFF TGTGCCAGCCGTGCGACAGGGGGCCACGAAAAACTGTTTTTT
TRBJ1-2 TRBV9 . . CASSAQGRRGYTF TGTGCCAGCAGCGCTCAGGGGCGTCGTGGCTACACCTTC
TRBJ2-7 TRBV5-4 . . CASSVRAGASYEQYF TGTGCCAGCAGCGTGCGGGCAGGGGCCTCCTACGAGCAGTACTTC
TRBJ2-3 TRBV5-1 TRBD2 . CASSLELAGTDTQYF TGCGCCAGCAGCTTGGAACTAGCGGGAACAGATACGCAGTATTTT
TRBJ2-7 TRBV4-1 TRBD2 . CASSQAGTSGRALSYEQYF TGCGCCAGCAGCCAGGCCGGGACTAGCGGGAGGGCCCTCAGTTACGAGCAGTACTTC
TRBJ2-7 TRBV15 . . CATSNRGSPGEQYF TGTGCCACCAGCAACCGGGGAAGTCCGGGCGAGCAGTACTTC
TRBJ1-2 TRBV5-6 . . CASSFQKNYGYTF TGTGCCAGCAGCTTTCAGAAGAACTATGGCTACACCTTC
TRBJ2-1 TRBV10-1 . . CASSTNYDSYNEQFF TGCGCCAGCAGTACAAATTACGATTCCTACAATGAGCAGTTCTTC
TRBJ2-1 TRBV30 . . CAWTRGGLAHEQFF TGTGCCTGGACCCGGGGTGGGCTAGCCCATGAGCAGTTCTTC
TRBJ2-1 TRBV29-1 . . CSAVGRGNSSYNEQFF TGCAGCGCCGTGGGGAGGGGGAATAGCTCCTACAATGAGCAGTTCTTC
TRBJ2-4 TRBV6-2/TRBV6-3 . . CASSTSSSVNIQYF TGTGCCAGCAGTACCTCATCCTCGGTGAACATTCAGTACTTC
TRBJ2-2 TRBV15 . . CATSRGYGGANTVELFF TGTGCCACCAGCAGAGGGTATGGGGGGGCGAACACCGTGGAGCTGTTTTTT
TRBJ1-5 TRBV19 TRBD1 . CASRNTGTGGNQPQHF TGTGCCAGTAGGAACACCGGGACAGGGGGGAATCAGCCCCAGCATTTT
TRBJ1-5 TRBV12-3/TRBV12-4 . . CASQGRANQPQHF TGTGCCTCGCAGGGGCGGGCCAATCAGCCCCAGCATTTT
TRBJ2-3 TRBV5-1 TRBD2 once CASLRGDSSTDTQYF TGCGCCAGCCTCCGGGGGGACTCTAGCACAGATACGCAGTATTTT
TRBJ2-7 TRBV5-1 . . CASSSLNGYEQYF TGCGCCAGCAGCTCCCTTAACGGGTACGAGCAGTACTTC